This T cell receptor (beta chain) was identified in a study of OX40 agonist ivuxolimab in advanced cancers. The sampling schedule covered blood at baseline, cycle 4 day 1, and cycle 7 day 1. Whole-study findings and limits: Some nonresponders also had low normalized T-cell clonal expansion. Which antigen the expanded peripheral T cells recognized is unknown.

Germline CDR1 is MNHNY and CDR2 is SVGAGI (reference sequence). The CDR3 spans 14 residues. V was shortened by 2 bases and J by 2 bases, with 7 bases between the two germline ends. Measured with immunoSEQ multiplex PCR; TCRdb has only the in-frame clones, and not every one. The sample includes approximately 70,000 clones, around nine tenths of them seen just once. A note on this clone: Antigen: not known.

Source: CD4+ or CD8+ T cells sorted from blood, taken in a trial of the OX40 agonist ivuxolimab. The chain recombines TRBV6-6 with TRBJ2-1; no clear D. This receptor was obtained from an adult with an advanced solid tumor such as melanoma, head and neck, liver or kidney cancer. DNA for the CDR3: TGTGCCAGCAGTTACCAGAGGACCTACAATGAGCAGTTCTTC. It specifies CASSYQRTYNEQFF.